This T cell receptor beta chain was profiled in a study of blood T cell repertoires in COVID-19. The overall study: Researchers got acute and convalescent COVID-19 samples from the United States, Italy and Spain. T cells, B-cell-depleted T cells, or PBMCs supplied cDNA or gDNA.

As originally analysed: Using reference gene primer amplification, nucleated cell counts were estimated. This table comes from immunoSEQ multiplex PCR, and its TCRdb copy is limited to in-frame clones, with some not included. V and J calls and clone size follow that table, whereas D and trimming were derived from the DNA. The table has over 70,000 clones, 75% to 95% seen once. Trimming shortened V by 5 bases and J by 0 bases, and 16 bases separated the two germline ends. Germline V gene sequence: CDR1 SEHNR, CDR2 FQNEAQ (reference sequence). The CDR3 extends over 16 amino acids. This sequence was found in a human donor with active COVID-19. The donor label of this sample is uncertain. This chain connects TRBV7-9 to TRBJ2-5; D perhaps matches TRBD1 (5 bases). Sequencing used peripheral blood. As DNA, the CDR3 is TGTGCCAGCAGCCACACCCAAGACAGATACCAAGAGACCCAGTACTTC. It is translated as CASSHTQDRYQETQYF.